One TCR beta chain is described in this entry. What it recognizes is unknown. This record belongs to a study of cytotoxic CD8 clonotypes in ibrutinib-treated CLL. Looking at the study overall: Among responders, about 24 were partial and 2 complete; after median approximately 70 months, about 15 stayed remitted and around twelve progressed. Points from the study as a whole: Rare overall, public clonotypes shrank or held steady under therapy. Clonality, elevated at ibrutinib response, dropped back toward baseline at progression.

Frozen PBMC stocks contributed around 1.8 micrograms of genomic DNA to the TCR beta libraries. Generated by immunoSEQ multiplex PCR, the TCRdb table keeps only in-frame clones and is missing some. This sample has some 350,000 clones, with about 64% found just once. The sequenced sample was PBMCs, obtained after 36 months of ibrutinib treatment. The source is a human donor with chronic lymphocytic leukemia.

The CDR3 loop is CASTPGVGARSRWEQYF. CDR3 bases: TGTGCCAGCACCCCAGGGGTGGGGGCCCGATCACGTTGGGAGCAGTACTTC. This sequence joins TRBV5-6 and TRBJ2-7, with D perhaps matching TRBD1 (6 bases). The CDR3 contains 17 residues. V was cut by 6 bases and J by 7 bases, with 29 bases left in between. Looked up from germline, CDR1 is SGHDT and CDR2 is YYEEEE.